Listed below are T cell receptor beta chains from one sample, sequenced in a study of shared clonotypes between healthy human individuals. TCRdb's copy holds only in-frame clones and misses some; the assay was immunoSEQ multiplex PCR. The sample lists about 180,000 clones; 85% to 95% were seen once. The sample comprised naive CD4+ T cells sorted from blood. Receptors originate from a woman in her thirties in good health. CDR3s include the opening cysteine and the closing phenylalanine or tryptophan.

V gene: TRBV4-1; J gene: TRBJ1-1; CDR3 protein: CASSQDGARKMNTEAFF
V gene: TRBV11-2; J gene: TRBJ2-7; CDR3 protein: CASSLDRGYEQYF
V gene: TRBV19; J gene: -; CDR3 protein: CASSSMTGTQPPYSYEQYF
V gene: TRBV5-1; J gene: TRBJ1-3; CDR3 protein: CASSLTGSGNTIYF
V gene: TRBV6-5; J gene: TRBJ2-7; CDR3 protein: CASRLAGIPYEQYF
V gene: TRBV2; J gene: TRBJ2-7; CDR3 protein: CASSRTGQAYEQYF
V gene: TRBV18; J gene: TRBJ1-1; CDR3 protein: CASSPGQGANTEAFF
V gene: TRBV18; J gene: TRBJ2-7; CDR3 protein: CASSYQREGYEQYF
V gene: TRBV6-6; J gene: TRBJ1-6; CDR3 protein: CASSYSPVNNSPLHF
V gene: TRBV27; J gene: TRBJ2-2; CDR3 protein: CASSFGQANTGELFF
V gene: TRBV28; J gene: TRBJ2-5; CDR3 protein: CATFSGPKETQYF
V gene: TRBV18; J gene: TRBJ1-5; CDR3 protein: CASSREADSNQPQHF
V gene: TRBV10-2; J gene: TRBJ2-7; CDR3 protein: CASQRAGRSYEQYF
V gene: TRBV18; J gene: TRBJ2-7; CDR3 protein: CASSRGTGTVQIGSNYEQYF
V gene: TRBV18; J gene: TRBJ2-7; CDR3 protein: CASSPRTGIPYEQYF
V gene: TRBV19; J gene: TRBJ2-1; CDR3 protein: CASSTTSDYNEQFF
V gene: TRBV5-6; J gene: TRBJ2-7; CDR3 protein: CASSPRDRGIEQYF